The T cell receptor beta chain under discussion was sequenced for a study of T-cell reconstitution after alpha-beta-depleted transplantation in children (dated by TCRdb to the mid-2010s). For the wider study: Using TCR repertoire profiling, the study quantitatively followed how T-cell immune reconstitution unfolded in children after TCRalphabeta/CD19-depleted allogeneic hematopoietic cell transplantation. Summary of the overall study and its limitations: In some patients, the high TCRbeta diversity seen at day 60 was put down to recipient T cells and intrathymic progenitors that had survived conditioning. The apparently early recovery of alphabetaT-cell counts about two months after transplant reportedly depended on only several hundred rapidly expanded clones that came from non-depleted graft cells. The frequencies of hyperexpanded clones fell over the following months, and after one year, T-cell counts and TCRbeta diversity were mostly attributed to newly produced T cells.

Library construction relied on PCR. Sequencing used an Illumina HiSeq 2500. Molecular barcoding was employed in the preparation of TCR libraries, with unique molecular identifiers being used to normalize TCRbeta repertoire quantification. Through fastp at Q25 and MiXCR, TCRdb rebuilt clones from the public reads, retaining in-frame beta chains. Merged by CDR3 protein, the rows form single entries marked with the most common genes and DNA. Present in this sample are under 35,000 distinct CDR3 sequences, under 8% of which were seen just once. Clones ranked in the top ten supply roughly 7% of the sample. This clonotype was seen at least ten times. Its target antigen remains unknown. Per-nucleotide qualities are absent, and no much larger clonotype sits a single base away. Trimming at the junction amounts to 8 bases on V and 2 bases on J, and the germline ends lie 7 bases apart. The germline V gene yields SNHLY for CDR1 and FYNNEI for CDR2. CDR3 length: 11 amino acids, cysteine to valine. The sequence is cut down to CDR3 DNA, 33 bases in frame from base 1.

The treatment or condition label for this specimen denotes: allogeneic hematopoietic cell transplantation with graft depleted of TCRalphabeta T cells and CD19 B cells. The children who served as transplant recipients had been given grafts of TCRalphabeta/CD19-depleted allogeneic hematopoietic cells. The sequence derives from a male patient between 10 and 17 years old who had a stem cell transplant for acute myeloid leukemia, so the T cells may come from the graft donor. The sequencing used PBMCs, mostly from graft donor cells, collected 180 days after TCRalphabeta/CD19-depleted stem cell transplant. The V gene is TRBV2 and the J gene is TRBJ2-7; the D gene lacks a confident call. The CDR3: CASALTYEQYV. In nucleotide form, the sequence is TGTGCCAGCGCTCTTACCTACGAGCAGTACGTC.